One sample yielded the 6 T cell receptor beta chains listed below, sequenced in a study of OX40 agonist ivuxolimab in advanced cancers. Measured with immunoSEQ multiplex PCR; TCRdb has only the in-frame clones, and not every one. The data show 55,000 to 80,000 clones, about 81% seen once. The material was CD4+ or CD8+ T cells sorted from blood, obtained in a trial of the OX40 agonist ivuxolimab. The receptors stem from an adult with an advanced solid tumor such as melanoma, head and neck, liver or kidney cancer.

The gene calls are TRBV27 and TRBJ2-7; D is undetermined. V gave up 2 bases and J gave up 0 bases, with 5 bases separating them. The germline V gene has CDR1 MNHEY and CDR2 SMNVEV (reference sequence). The CDR3 totals 13 residues. For the CDR3, the DNA is TGTGCCAGCAGTTTAAAGGGCTCCTACGAGCAGTACTTC. Residues: CASSLKGSYEQYF.

This clone was seen just once. The J gene is TRBJ1-5, the V gene TRBV2, with no clear D. The CDR3 consists of 14 residues. Trimming pared 3 bases from V and 6 bases from J, leaving 12 bases between. Germline CDR1 reads SNHLY; CDR2 reads FYNNEI. Here the CDR3 DNA reads TGTGCCAGCAGTGAGTTCGGGGTTTCTCAGCCCCAGCATTTT. Its protein product is CASSEFGVSQPQHF. Looking up the rest from reference TRBV2 and TRBJ1-5 gives the full variable domain: EPEVTQTPSHQVTQMGQEVILRCVPISNHLYFYWYRQILGQKVEFLVSFYNNEISEKSEIFDDQFSVERPDGSNFTLKIRSTKLEDSAMYFCASSEFGVSQPQHFGDGTRLSIL.

CDR3 bases: TGTGCCAGCAGCCAATCAGGGCCTCAGGGGGCGTATGGCTACACCTTC. It yields the protein CASSQSGPQGAYGYTF. The chain has TRBV16 and TRBJ1-2; 8 bases map to TRBD1. Germline-derived CDR1 and CDR2 are KGHSY and FQNENV. With 0 bases clipped from V and 5 bases from J, the junction kept 8 bases outside the gene matches. This CDR3 has 16 amino acids.

This rearrangement joins TRBV5-1 to TRBJ2-2; no clear D. CDR1 is SGHRS and CDR2 is YFSETQ in the germline V gene. The CDR3 length is 16 residues. Trimming removed 4 bases at V and 1 base at J, with 14 bases between. CDR3 in DNA: TGCGCCAGCAGCCCGGACGGACCGAGGAACACCGGGGAGCTGTTTTTT. Its protein is CASSPDGPRNTGELFF.

This clone has only one observation. A junction boundary mismatches the germline segment, possibly from a read error. This chain joins TRBV6-6 and TRBJ2-3, with D perhaps TRBD1 (6 bases). The germline V gene encodes CDR1 MNHNY and CDR2 SVGAGI (reference sequence). The CDR3 runs 13 residues. In nucleotides, the CDR3 is TGTGTCAGCAGTTACGGGACAACAGATACGCAGTATTTT. Protein sequence: CVSSYGTTDTQYF.

This clone was observed a single time. The chain joins TRBV5-6 to TRBJ1-4; 12 positions agree with TRBD1. This CDR3 region has 15 residues. In germline, CDR1 is SGHDT, CDR2 YYEEEE. With 0 bases clipped from V and 8 bases from J, the junction kept 2 bases outside the gene matches. The CDR3 region is CASSLEGTGGEKLFF. CDR3 nucleotides: TGTGCCAGCAGCTTGGAAGGGACAGGGGGCGAAAAACTGTTTTTT.